The clone carrying this T cell receptor (beta chain) was recorded at least ten times. Its antigen is unidentified. The data stem from a study of neurological immune-mediated disorders. 5'RACE with 10-nucleotide random UMIs produced the cDNA. The output of every sequencing run, over 160 million TCR-beta sequences, came from 15-18 subjects. TCRdb re-called the 5' RACE reads with MiXCR, one entry per CDR3 protein. The repertoire includes 42,000 or so distinct CDR3 sequences, about 2.3% of them detected once, and roughly an eighth sits in the top ten. The unsorted libraries were produced from 2 million PBMCs held at -80 C. Findings of the study overall: None of the CDR3 amino acid sequences of expanded clones recurred across subjects, suggesting private repertoires in all groups.

The CDR3 totals 15 residues. The junction had 7 bases not matched to a gene; V was cut back by 5 bases and J by 8 bases. Germline V gives CDR1 PRHDT, CDR2 FYEKMQ (reference sequence). The chain has TRBV13 and TRBJ1-6, with TRBD1 matching 9 bases. Sequencing was carried out using PBMCs. The sequence came from a man younger than 45 with multiple sclerosis. The CDR3 sequence: CASSPDRGWDSPLHF. CDR3 DNA sequence: TGTGCCAGCAGCCCGGACAGGGGTTGGGATTCACCCCTCCACTTT.